This T cell receptor (beta chain) was identified during a study of cytomegalovirus exposure and HLA in healthy donors. Study-level results: Later on, a genetic analysis was performed. It linked a missense variant in DCLRE1C with V- and J-gene trimming of TCR beta. Cytomegalovirus-associated TCR beta chains were listed, numbering approximately 150. TCR beta V segments were, for the most part, productive about 87% or about 30% of the time in an earlier analysis.

Of note for this clone: Its specificity is unknown.

This CDR3 spans 14 amino acids. V was cut by 6 bases and J by 7 bases, with 16 bases left in between. Looked up from germline, CDR1 is KGHSH and CDR2 is LQKENI. PCR employed 60 Vbeta and 13 Jbeta primers. The repertoire was sequenced with immunoSEQ multiplex PCR; TCRdb's copy has only in-frame clones and lacks some. The sample lists around 170,000 clones, around 84% occurring once. The rearrangement uses TRBV18 and TRBJ1-5, with D possibly being TRBD1 (5 bases). Sequenced input: PBMCs. The TCR originated in a woman in her 50s in good health and CMV-seropositive. The DNA for the CDR3 is TGTGCCAGCTCCAACGGGGGGGGAGGGCAGCCCCAGCATTTT. It translates to CASSNGGGGQPQHF.